Listed below are T cell receptor beta chains from one sample, sequenced in a study of blood T cell repertoires in COVID-19. Produced via immunoSEQ multiplex PCR; TCRdb's table is partial and in-frame only. The table includes 220,000 or so clones, more than 75% detected once. Material for sequencing was peripheral blood. These receptors were taken from a woman older than 75 with COVID-19, enrolled during active disease. Each CDR3 is given with its conserved first and last residue. D genes are given only for firm matches. Clone size appears in some rows only: once, few, many, or a class for an expanded clone.

>.|TRBV28|TRBJ1-6|.
CASKQIRDYNSPLHF
TGTGCCAGCAAACAAATCAGGGACTATAATTCACCCCTCCACTTT
>few|TRBV2|TRBJ2-3|.
CASSDGAGAADTQYF
TGTGCCAGCAGTGATGGGGCGGGGGCAGCAGATACGCAGTATTTT
>.|TRBV30|TRBJ1-3|.
CAWNSFSGNTIYF
TGTGCCTGGAACAGTTTCTCTGGAAACACCATATATTTT
>.|TRBV5-1|TRBJ2-5|TRBD2
CASSLAASGGETQYF
TGCGCCAGCAGCTTGGCAGCTAGCGGGGGTGAGACCCAGTACTTC
>few|TRBV19|TRBJ1-5|TRBD1
CASMGRTGARPQHF
TGTGCCAGTATGGGCAGGACAGGGGCCCGGCCCCAGCATTTT
>.|TRBV18|TRBJ2-1|TRBD1
CASSPPGQGNRNEQFF
TGTGCCAGCTCACCACCGGGACAGGGGAATCGCAATGAGCAGTTCTTC
>once|TRBV20-1|TRBJ2-4|.
CSASQADKNIQYF
TGCAGTGCTAGTCAGGCAGATAAAAACATTCAGTACTTC
>few|TRBV24-1|TRBJ2-7|.
CATSDSGGSYEQYF
TGTGCCACCTCCGATTCTGGCGGTTCCTACGAGCAGTACTTC
>.|TRBV19|TRBJ2-5|.
CASSLRREQETQYF
TGTGCCAGTAGTCTGCGACGGGAGCAAGAGACCCAGTACTTC
>.|TRBV5-1|TRBJ1-2|.
CASSFEHTGSGYTF
TGCGCCAGCAGCTTCGAGCACACGGGAAGTGGCTACACCTTC
>.|TRBV5-1|TRBJ1-4|.
CASSLGQKRNEKLFF
TGCGCCAGCAGCCTCGGACAGAAGCGTAATGAAAAACTGTTTTTT
>.|TRBV5-1|TRBJ2-1|.
CASSLEQGLSSYNEQFF
TGCGCCAGCAGCTTGGAACAGGGCCTTAGCTCCTACAATGAGCAGTTCTTC
>.|TRBV14|TRBJ1-1|.
CASSQAWGGAEAFF
TGTGCCAGCAGCCAAGCTTGGGGAGGGGCTGAAGCTTTCTTT
>few|TRBV7-9|TRBJ2-7|TRBD2
CASSLATSGYEQYF
TGTGCCAGCAGCTTAGCGACTAGCGGCTACGAGCAGTACTTC
>.|TRBV5-1|TRBJ1-4|TRBD1
CASSPTGHTNEKLFF
TGCGCCAGCAGCCCGACAGGGCACACTAATGAAAAACTGTTTTTT
>.|TRBV7-9|TRBJ2-3|TRBD2
CASSSFRSGRTDTQYF
TGTGCCAGCAGCTCTTTCCGAAGCGGGAGAACAGATACGCAGTATTTT
>.|TRBV6-5|TRBJ2-3|.
CASSRDIEATDTQYF
TGTGCCAGCAGCCGCGATATAGAAGCCACAGATACGCAGTATTTT
>.|TRBV18|TRBJ2-1|TRBD1
CASSPETGKVNEQFF
TGTGCCAGCTCACCAGAGACAGGGAAGGTGAATGAGCAGTTCTTC
>once|TRBV15|TRBJ1-3|.
CATSRVSSGNTIYF
TGTGCCACCAGCAGAGTCAGCTCTGGAAACACCATATATTTT
>.|TRBV6-5|TRBJ1-6|.
CASSYTGTVTPLHF
TGTGCCAGCAGTTACACAGGGACGGTAACACCCCTCCACTTT
>few|TRBV3-1/TRBV3-2|TRBJ1-2|.
CASSQGRGYTF
TGTGCCAGCAGCCAAGGGCGGGGCTACACCTTC
>.|TRBV7-9|TRBJ2-5|TRBD2
CASSRTGGLDKETQYF
TGTGCCAGCAGCCGTACCGGGGGGTTAGATAAAGAGACCCAGTACTTC
>few|TRBV3-1/TRBV3-2|TRBJ1-5|.
CASSLPGQPQHF
TGTGCCAGCAGCCTGCCGGGTCAGCCCCAGCATTTT
>.|TRBV5-1|TRBJ1-6|.
CASSSQGEGSPLHF
TGCGCCAGCAGCTCACAGGGCGAGGGTTCACCCCTCCACTTT
>.|TRBV5-1|TRBJ1-1|.
CASSTQGNTEAFF
TGCGCCAGCAGCACCCAGGGAAACACTGAAGCTTTCTTT
>.|TRBV18|TRBJ2-7|.
CASSPRRTDYEQYF
TGTGCCAGCTCACCCCGCCGAACTGACTACGAGCAGTACTTC
>.|TRBV20-1|TRBJ1-3|.
CSASAGNTIYF
TGCAGTGCTTCAGCTGGAAACACCATATATTTT
>.|TRBV5-1|TRBJ2-5|TRBD1
CASRTGQGVRETQYF
TGCGCCAGCAGGACGGGACAGGGCGTAAGAGAGACCCAGTACTTC
>.|TRBV6-1|TRBJ2-5|.
CASGEGGSKETQYF
TGTGCCAGCGGGGAGGGGGGATCGAAAGAGACCCAGTACTTC
>few|TRBV10-3|TRBJ2-1|TRBD2
CAIKSGGNEQFF
TGTGCCATCAAATCGGGAGGCAATGAGCAGTTCTTC
>.|TRBV5-1|TRBJ1-2|.
CASSLDVRGGYGYTF
TGCGCCAGCAGCTTGGATGTCAGGGGTGGCTATGGCTACACCTTC
>.|TRBV7-3|TRBJ2-2|.
CASSLGGRTNTGELFF
TGTGCCAGCAGCTTGGGAGGCAGAACGAACACCGGGGAGCTGTTTTTT
>.|TRBV7-6|TRBJ2-5|.
CASSLGVQTQYF
TGTGCCAGCAGTCTAGGGGTGCAGACCCAGTACTTC
>.|TRBV11-3|TRBJ1-2|.
CASPWGGGYTF
TGTGCCAGCCCCTGGGGGGGAGGCTACACCTTC
>once|TRBV3-1/TRBV3-2|TRBJ2-3|.
CASSPRGWESTDTQYF
TGTGCCAGCAGCCCCCGAGGATGGGAGAGCACAGATACGCAGTATTTT
>.|TRBV7-9|TRBJ2-1|TRBD1
CASSLDRVENEQFF
TGTGCCAGCAGCTTGGACAGGGTGGAGAATGAGCAGTTCTTC
>.|TRBV24-1|TRBJ1-2|.
CATSDPAETGFYGYTF
TGTGCCACCAGTGATCCGGCAGAGACAGGCTTCTATGGCTACACCTTC
>.|TRBV12-5|TRBJ2-2|TRBD1
CASGLGPKGGQGALTYTGELFF
TGTGCTAGTGGTTTGGGACCTAAAGGGGGCCAGGGGGCTCTTACTTACACCGGGGAGCTGTTTTTT
>.|TRBV5-1|TRBJ1-3|.
CASSLAGGSSGNTIYF
TGCGCCAGCAGCTTGGCCGGGGGGAGCTCTGGAAACACCATATATTTT
>.|TRBV11-3|TRBJ2-5|TRBD1
CASSLGTGVQETQYF
TGTGCCAGCAGCTTAGGGACAGGGGTTCAAGAGACCCAGTACTTC
>.|TRBV5-1|TRBJ2-1|.
CASSLDPSVEQFF
TGCGCCAGCAGTTTGGACCCTAGTGTGGAGCAGTTCTTC
>.|TRBV25-1|TRBJ1-2|.
CASSGRGGNYGYTF
TGTGCCAGCAGTGGTAGGGGGGGAAACTATGGCTACACCTTC
>.|TRBV7-9|TRBJ2-7|TRBD1
CASSLGQGKYYEQYF
TGTGCCAGCAGCTTGGGACAGGGGAAGTATTACGAGCAGTACTTC
>.|TRBV5-6|TRBJ1-5|.
CASSFGRPGGNQPQHF
TGTGCCAGCAGCTTCGGCCGGCCAGGGGGCAATCAGCCCCAGCATTTT
>.|TRBV11-2|TRBJ1-3|TRBD1
CASSLAPRQGGNTIYF
TGTGCCAGCAGCTTGGCCCCTAGACAGGGTGGAAACACCATATATTTT
>.|TRBV5-1|TRBJ2-5|.
CASSLVYLSTQYF
TGCGCCAGCAGCTTGGTGTACCTTAGCACCCAGTACTTC
>.|TRBV5-4|TRBJ2-3|TRBD1
CASSLVGRGRSDTQYF
TGTGCCAGCAGCTTGGTCGGCAGGGGGCGGTCAGATACGCAGTATTTT
>.|TRBV13|TRBJ2-3|TRBD2
CASSSGTSGRALGDTQYF
TGTGCCAGCAGCTCCGGGACTAGCGGGAGGGCCTTAGGGGATACGCAGTATTTT
>few|TRBV5-1|TRBJ2-3|.
CASSSAGGWTDTQYF
TGCGCCAGCAGCTCTGCTGGAGGTTGGACAGATACGCAGTATTTT
>once|TRBV4-1|TRBJ2-1|TRBD1
CASSQEGGTGTGNNEQFF
TGCGCCAGCAGCCAAGAAGGAGGTACCGGGACAGGGAACAATGAGCAGTTCTTC
>once|TRBV19|TRBJ2-4|.
CASSRRETKNIQYF
TGTGCCAGTAGTAGGAGGGAAACCAAAAACATTCAGTACTTC
>.|TRBV6-5|TRBJ2-7|TRBD1
CASSPGTGVSYEQYF
TGTGCCAGCAGTCCCGGGACAGGGGTTTCCTACGAGCAGTACTTC
>.|TRBV7-3|TRBJ1-2|.
CASSLKRGPNYGYTF
TGTGCCAGCAGCTTAAAACGGGGTCCCAACTATGGCTACACCTTC
>.|TRBV9|TRBJ2-1|TRBD2
CASSGGLAESHNEQFF
TGTGCCAGCAGCGGGGGACTAGCAGAATCTCACAATGAGCAGTTCTTC
>once|TRBV11-2|TRBJ1-2|.
CASSLGQANYGYTF
TGTGCCAGCAGCTTAGGACAGGCCAACTATGGCTACACCTTC
>.|TRBV2|TRBJ1-5|.
CASRRTGDQPQHF
TGTGCCAGCAGAAGGACGGGGGATCAGCCCCAGCATTTT